This entry describes one T cell receptor beta chain. Its antigen is not identified. This entry is derived from a study of cytotoxic CD8 clonotypes in ibrutinib-treated CLL. The study's findings and limits: Public clonotypes showed up rarely, and on treatment they shrank or held steady.

Profiled with immunoSEQ multiplex PCR; TCRdb holds only in-frame clones, not every one. The top ten clones hold about an eighth of a sample with some 200,000 clones, around 72% of them seen once. J lost 6 bases, V lost 6 bases, and 8 bases had no gene match. The CDR3 totals 14 residues. The germline gives CDR1 MNHEY, CDR2 SMNVEV (reference sequence). The receptor was isolated from a human donor with chronic lymphocytic leukemia. V gene TRBV27 combines with J gene TRBJ1-5; TRBD1 matches 7 bases. This specimen consisted of PBMCs, obtained after 24 months of ibrutinib treatment. The CDR3 DNA reads TGTGCCAGCAGACGGACAGGTCAAAGTCAGCCCCAGCATTTT. Translation gives CASRRTGQSQPQHF.